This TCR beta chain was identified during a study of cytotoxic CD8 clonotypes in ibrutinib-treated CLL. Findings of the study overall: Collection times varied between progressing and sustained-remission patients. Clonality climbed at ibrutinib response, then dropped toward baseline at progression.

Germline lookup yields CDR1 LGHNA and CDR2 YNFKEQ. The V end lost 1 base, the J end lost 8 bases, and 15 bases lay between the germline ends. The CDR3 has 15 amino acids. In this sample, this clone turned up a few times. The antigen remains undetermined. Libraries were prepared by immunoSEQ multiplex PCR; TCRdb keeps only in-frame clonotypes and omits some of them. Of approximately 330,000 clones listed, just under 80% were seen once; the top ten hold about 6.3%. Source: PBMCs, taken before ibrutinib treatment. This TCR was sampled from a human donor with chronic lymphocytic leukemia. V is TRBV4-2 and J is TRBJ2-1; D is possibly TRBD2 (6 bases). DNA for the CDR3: TGTGCCAGCAGCCAAGGTGAAGGAGGGGTCGATGAGCAGTTCTTC. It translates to CASSQGEGGVDEQFF.